The clone carrying this T cell receptor (beta chain) was seen once. Its cognate antigen is unknown. With 60 Vbeta and 13 Jbeta primers, the PCR was carried out. Profiling relied on immunoSEQ multiplex PCR, and the TCRdb table lists in-frame clones only, not all of them. The table includes approximately 170,000 clones, 80% to 85% detected once. The CDR3 has 15 residues. V lost 1 base to trimming and J lost 0 bases, with 4 bases between them. The germline V gene encodes CDR1 MGHRA and CDR2 YSYEKL. This sample was taken from a study of cytomegalovirus exposure and HLA in healthy donors. General study findings and limits: With later analysis, a missense DCLRE1C variant became linked to TCR beta V- and J-gene trimming.

Sequenced input: PBMCs. This TCR was recovered from a boy between 2 and 10 years old in good health and CMV-seronegative. The V call is TRBV4-1, the J call TRBJ1-6; D uncertain. Here the CDR3 reads CASSQGSSYNSPLHF. In DNA form, the CDR3 reads TGCGCCAGCAGCCAAGGCAGCTCCTATAATTCACCCCTCCACTTT.